The 8 T cell receptor beta chains in this list originate from one sample, sequenced in a study of CD8 T cells in Susac syndrome. RNA, at roughly 0.45 to 1 ug, was reverse transcribed with random hexamers. From the immunoSEQ multiplex PCR reads, TCRdb called clonotypes with MiXCR, one entry per CDR3 protein. Here the sample spans around 200,000 distinct CDR3 sequences, approximately 96% being singletons. Sequencing used CD4+ T cells from PBMCs. The receptors originated from a human donor with Susac syndrome.

The rearrangement uses TRBV20-1 and TRBJ1-4; 10 nucleotides line up with TRBD1. The CDR3 is 14 residues long. The V gene's germline CDR1 is DFQATT and CDR2 SNEGSKA (reference sequence). The ends lost 3 bases at V and 8 bases at J; junction bases unmatched: 6. The CDR3 is CSARTGTGDEKLFF. The CDR3 DNA sequence: TGCAGTGCTAGGACCGGGACAGGGGACGAAAAACTGTTTTTT.

The rearrangement links TRBV20-1 to TRBJ2-5, with 11 bases matching TRBD1. The CDR3 runs to 14 residues. V trimming: 3 bases; J trimming: 0 bases; junction bases outside the gene matches: 0. The germline V gene has CDR1 DFQATT and CDR2 SNEGSKA (reference sequence). The CDR3 DNA reads as TGCAGTGCTAGGGACAGGGGGCACCAAGAGACCCAGTACTTC. Its translation: CSARDRGHQETQYF.

This chain joins TRBV18 and TRBJ2-3; 7 nucleotides agree with TRBD2. Losses at the gene ends were 4 bases for V and 11 bases for J; bases not matched to a gene: 6. Germline V gene sequence: CDR1 KGHSH, CDR2 LQKENI. This CDR3 comprises 12 residues. The CDR3 DNA sequence: TGTGCCAGCTCACAAGAAGGCGGGGGGCAGTATTTT. Translation: CASSQEGGGQYF.

This clonotype was seen just once. The V gene is TRBV4-3, the J gene TRBJ1-1; D remains ambiguous. Looked up from germline, CDR1 is LGHNA and CDR2 is YSLEER. V was clipped by 0 bases and J by 7 bases, with 15 bases between them. The CDR3 length is 15 residues. The CDR3 coding sequence is TGCGCCAGCAGCCAAGAATTCGGCAGCCTGGATGAAGCTTTCTTT. It yields the protein CASSQEFGSLDEAFF.

The chain employs TRBV30 and TRBJ2-2, with TRBD1 as a possible D gene (5 bases). The germline CDR1 and CDR2 sequences are GTSNPN and SVGIG (reference sequence). Between the trimmed V and J ends, which lost 3 bases and 1 base, there was a span of 6 bases. The CDR3 has 13 residues. CDR3 DNA: TGTGCCTGGAGAACAGGGAACACCGGGGAGCTGTTTTTT. Translating gives CAWRTGNTGELFF.

The chain recombines TRBV12-3 or TRBV12-4 with TRBJ2-3; 8 nucleotides match TRBD1. The J segment lost 1 base and the V segment lost 5 bases, leaving 5 bases of the junction unmatched. The CDR3 sequence is 15 residues long. The CDR3 loop is CASSLTGDGTDTQYF. The CDR3 coding sequence is TGTGCCAGCAGTCTGACAGGGGATGGCACAGATACGCAGTATTTT.

The V call is TRBV18, the J call TRBJ2-5; the D gene could be TRBD1 or TRBD2 (5 bases each). The germline V gene has CDR1 KGHSH and CDR2 LQKENI. The CDR3 extends over 15 amino acids. V lost 2 bases to trimming and J lost 4 bases, with 14 bases between them. CDR3 residues: CASSPMGTGPETQYF. In nucleotides, the CDR3 is TGTGCCAGCTCACCAATGGGGACGGGGCCAGAGACCCAGTACTTC.

This clonotype was counted a single time. J is TRBJ2-1 and V is TRBV14; D gene ambiguous. V lost 0 bases to trimming and J lost 7 bases, with 10 bases between them. Germline V gene data show CDR1 as SGHDN and CDR2 as FVKESK. This CDR3 region has 14 residues. The CDR3 protein is CASSQEIRANEQFF. The CDR3 nucleotides read TGTGCCAGCAGCCAAGAGATCCGTGCGAATGAGCAGTTCTTC.